These T cell receptor beta chains were read from a single sample in a study of regulatory T cells in long-lasting Graves disease. One entry per CDR3 protein, called by TCRdb with MiXCR from the multiplex PCR reads. This table holds 300,000 to 350,000 distinct CDR3 sequences, 15% to 20% found once. This specimen consisted of peripheral blood mononuclear cells (PBMCs), obtained when the disease was refractory, from a patient treated with antithyroid drugs. All receptors come from a female donor with Graves disease. CDR3s include the opening cysteine and the closing phenylalanine or tryptophan. The order of the fields is D gene, V gene, clone size, J gene, CDR3 DNA, CDR3 protein. D genes are given only for firm matches. Some rows mark clone size as missing; the rest say once, few, many or name a class of expanded clone.

>TRBD1|TRBV6-5|.|TRBJ2-7
TGTGCCAGCAGTTACATCGGGACAGGGGTTTACGAGCAGTACTTC
CASSYIGTGVYEQYF
>TRBD1|TRBV4-1|few|TRBJ2-7
TGCGCCAGCAGCCAAGGAGGGACAGGTTACGACGAGCAGTACTTC
CASSQGGTGYDEQYF
>.|TRBV7-2|.|TRBJ1-5
TGTGCCAGCAGCACCACTCAGGGGATCTGGGATCAGCCCCAGCATTTT
CASSTTQGIWDQPQHF
>.|TRBV30|.|TRBJ1-2
TGTGCCTGGAGTCCCCAGGGTAACTATGGCTACACCTTC
CAWSPQGNYGYTF
>TRBD2|TRBV7-2|many|TRBJ2-2
TGTGCCAGCAGCTTGGGGGCGGGGGGCTCCGCGAACACCGGGGAGCTGTTTTTT
CASSLGAGGSANTGELFF
>.|TRBV12-3/TRBV12-4|many|TRBJ1-1
TGTGCCAGCACCTCGCAGAGATCTGAAGCTTTCTTT
CASTSQRSEAFF
>TRBD1|TRBV27|few|TRBJ1-5
TGTGCCAGCAGTTTATCGAGCCTAGGAGACAGGGGGCGGATGAGTGCTCAGCCCCAGCATTTT
CASSLSSLGDRGRMSAQPQHF
>TRBD1|TRBV11-2|many|TRBJ1-4
TGTGCCAGCAGCTTGACAGGGTTAAGGGAAAAACTGTTTTTT
CASSLTGLREKLFF
>.|TRBV19|.|TRBJ1-3
TGTGCCAGTAGTATACCCCTGACAGGTAGAAACACCATATATTTT
CASSIPLTGRNTIYF
>.|TRBV11-3|many|TRBJ2-4
TGTGCCAGCAGCAGGAGTGGGGGGCCAGCCAAAAACATTCAGTACTTC
CASSRSGGPAKNIQYF
>.|TRBV11-3|many|TRBJ2-2
TGTGCCAGCAGCTTAGAGGAGGGGTTGGCCGGGGAGCTGTTTTTT
CASSLEEGLAGELFF
>.|TRBV7-2|few|TRBJ1-1
TGTGCCAGCAGCACAGGGCATCTGGGACTCAGAATTGAAGCTTTCTTT
CASSTGHLGLRIEAFF
>TRBD1|TRBV3-1|many|TRBJ1-2
TGTGCCAGCAGCCGAGAGACAGGGTTTGGCTACACCTTC
CASSRETGFGYTF
>.|TRBV7-8|.|TRBJ1-2
TGCGCCAGCAGCCCATTGCGGGGGCAGATCTATGGCTACACCTTC
CASSPLRGQIYGYTF
>.|TRBV10-1|few|TRBJ1-1
TGCGCCAGCAAGGCCAGAATAGGAGACACTGAAGCTTTCTTT
CASKARIGDTEAFF
>.|TRBV9|many|TRBJ2-7
TGTGCCAGCAGCGTAGACCTTATCGGGGAGCAGTACTTC
CASSVDLIGEQYF
>.|TRBV18|few|TRBJ1-5
TGTGCCAGCGCCCCCGGGACCGCTAATCAGCCCCAGCATTTT
CASAPGTANQPQHF
>.|TRBV6-4|many|TRBJ2-7
TGTGCCAGCAGTTACCGACAGTACTCCTACGAGCAGTACTTC
CASSYRQYSYEQYF
>TRBD2|TRBV6-5|many|TRBJ2-7
TGTGCCAGCAGTTACTCCCCTAGCGGGTTCGCCTACGAGCAGTACTTC
CASSYSPSGFAYEQYF
>TRBD2|TRBV3-1|.|TRBJ2-7
TGTGCCAGCAGCCTGAACTCCCAGGGAGGGGAGCAGTACTTC
CASSLNSQGGEQYF
>.|TRBV12-3/TRBV12-4|many|TRBJ1-5
TGTGCCAGCAGTTTCCAACAGTCATCGGGGAATCAGCCCCAGCATTTT
CASSFQQSSGNQPQHF
>.|TRBV11-1|many|TRBJ2-7
TGTGCCAGCAGCTTAATGTCGGCTGTGAACGAGCAGTACTTC
CASSLMSAVNEQYF